This T cell receptor (beta chain) is from a study of blood T cells in healthy people across ages. Of note for this clonotype: What it binds is not known.

Whole-study findings and limits: Naive CD4+ cells and diversity were both higher in long-lived donors than in aged donors.

Isolation of PBMCs gave at least 7 million cells per sample. Extractions gave at least 5 micrograms of total RNA per sample. Alongside a J-beta primer mix, a sample-barcoded 5' primer served in a second PCR lasting 7 to 11 cycles. TCRdb analysed the 5' RACE reads with MiXCR anew, one entry per CDR3 protein. This table has about 1 million distinct CDR3 sequences, over 35% appearing once. Sequencing was carried out using blood. The TCR originated in a woman in her sixties in good health.

CDR3 DNA sequence: TGTGCCAGCAGCTCCCCAAGCCGACAGGGACAGGGACGGAGCATTCAGTACTTC. Translation: CASSSPSRQGQGRSIQYF. The chain uses TRBV28 and TRBJ2-4; TRBD1 matches 9 bases. Looked up from germline, CDR1 is MDHEN and CDR2 is SYDVKM. J was trimmed by 9 bases and V by 6 bases; bases with no gene match: 21. This CDR3 contains 18 residues.